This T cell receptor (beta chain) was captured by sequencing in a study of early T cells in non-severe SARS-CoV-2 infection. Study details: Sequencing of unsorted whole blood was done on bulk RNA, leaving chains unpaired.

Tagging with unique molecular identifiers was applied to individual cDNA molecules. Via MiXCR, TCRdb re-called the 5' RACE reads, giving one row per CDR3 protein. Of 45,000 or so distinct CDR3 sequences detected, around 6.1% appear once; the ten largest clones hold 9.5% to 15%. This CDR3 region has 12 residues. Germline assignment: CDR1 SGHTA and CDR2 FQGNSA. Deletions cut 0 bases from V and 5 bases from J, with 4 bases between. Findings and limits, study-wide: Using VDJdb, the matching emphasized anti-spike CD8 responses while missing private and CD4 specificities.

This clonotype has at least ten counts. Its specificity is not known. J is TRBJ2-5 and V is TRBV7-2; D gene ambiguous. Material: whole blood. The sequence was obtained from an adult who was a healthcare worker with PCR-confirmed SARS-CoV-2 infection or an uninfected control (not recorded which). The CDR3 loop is CASSLAFETQYF. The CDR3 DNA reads TGTGCCAGCAGCTTAGCTTTCGAGACCCAGTACTTC.